This T cell receptor beta chain originates from a study of graft-versus-host responses after intestinal transplantation. Study background: Anti-thymocyte globulin induction preceded 2 to 4 years of tacrolimus and steroid maintenance in all recipients.

Worth noting for this clone: The antigen is undetermined.

Overall study results and limits: Among recipient marrow samples, GvH clones were found; some appeared first in ileum or blood. Early post-transplant HvG declines showed an association with peak circulating GvH clone levels.

The CDR3 has 12 residues. Deletions cut 5 bases from V and 8 bases from J, with 11 bases between. Germline V gene sequence: CDR1 SGDLS, CDR2 YYNGEE. Clones were read by immunoSEQ multiplex PCR, and TCRdb kept only the in-frame ones, dropping some. The sample lists about 36,000 clones; roughly 94% were seen once. The clonotype was recovered from a human donor who was the organ donor for an intestinal transplant. V and J are TRBV9 and TRBJ2-1; possibly TRBD1 for D (6 bases). Sequenced material: unstimulated CD4+ T cells sorted from spleen or lymph node cells, taken before transplant. The CDR3 DNA follows: TGTGCCAGCAGGGGGGCCGGGGATGAGCAGTTCTTC. Encoded protein: CASRGAGDEQFF. Using reference TRBV9 and TRBJ2-1 for the parts outside the CDR3, the full variable domain is DSGVTQTPKHLITATGQRVTLRCSPRSGDLSVYWYQQSLDQGLQFLIQYYNGEERAKGNILERFSAQQFPDLHSELNLSSLELGDSALYFCASRGAGDEQFFGPGTRLTVL.